The 11 T cell receptor beta chains below come from one sample, sequenced in a study of OX40 agonist ivuxolimab in advanced cancers. Library prep was done by the immunoSEQ multiplex PCR assay. TCRdb provides this immuneACCESS table in a form limited to in-frame rearrangements. Some clones are lacking; in checked studies, under half of them reflect an unresolved V gene, and why the rest are absent is not known. This sample is represented by over 60,000 clones; 70% to 90% of them were singletons. About 4% of the sample belongs to the ten largest clones. The material sequenced was CD4+ or CD8+ T cells sorted from blood, taken in a trial of the OX40 agonist ivuxolimab. These receptors were obtained from an adult with an advanced solid tumor such as melanoma, head and neck, liver or kidney cancer.

This clone came up once. V is TRBV14 and J is TRBJ2-1; 8 nucleotides line up with TRBD2. The V gene end was trimmed by 4 bases and the J gene end by 5 bases; junction bases not matched to a gene: 7. CDR3 length: 15 amino acids. CDR1 is SGHDN and CDR2 is FVKESK in the germline V gene. CDR3 amino acids: CASSPWTSTHNEQFF. DNA for the CDR3: TGTGCCAGCAGCCCCTGGACTAGCACCCACAATGAGCAGTTCTTC.

V is TRBV15 and J is TRBJ2-7, with D perhaps matching TRBD2 (5 bases). Trimming cost V 0 bases and J 7 bases, with 16 bases left between them. Germline V gene sequence: CDR1 LNHNV, CDR2 YYDKDF (reference sequence). The CDR3 has 15 amino acids. CDR3 nucleotides: TGTGCCACCAGCAGAGATCGCGGAGTTGGGAGTGAGCAGTACTTC. This sequence encodes CATSRDRGVGSEQYF.

The CDR3 DNA sequence: TGTGCCAGCTTAGACAGGATTACCTACGAGCAGTACTTC. It codes for CASLDRITYEQYF. The genes are TRBV27 and TRBJ2-7, with D perhaps TRBD1 (6 bases). The CDR3 is made up of 13 amino acids. With 8 bases removed from V and 2 bases from J, the gap between germline ends came to 13 bases. Germline V gene lookup returns CDR1 MNHEY and CDR2 SMNVEV (reference sequence).

The chain carries TRBV30 and TRBJ1-3; no reliable D call. Deletions cut 4 bases from V and 7 bases from J, with 5 bases between. CDR1 and CDR2 from the germline V gene are GTSNPN and SVGIG (reference sequence). The CDR3 extends over 10 amino acids. The CDR3 region is CAWMKNTIYF. DNA for the CDR3: TGTGCCTGGATGAAGAACACCATATATTTT.

The rearrangement uses TRBV5-4 and TRBJ1-1, with no clear D. Looked up from germline, CDR1 is SGHNT and CDR2 is YYREEE (reference sequence). There are 13 residues in the CDR3. V was clipped by 2 bases and J by 1 base, with 6 bases between them. CDR3 sequence (DNA): TGTGCCAGCAGCTTTGGGGAGAACACTGAAGCTTTCTTT. Protein: CASSFGENTEAFF.

This rearrangement joins TRBV28 to TRBJ2-3; D not certain. V was pared by 6 bases and J by 3 bases, with 16 bases between. Germline V CDR1 and CDR2: MDHEN, SYDVKM. The CDR3 is 15 amino acids. The CDR3 is CASSTPPALTDTQYF. The CDR3 region has the DNA TGTGCCAGCAGCACCCCCCCCGCTTTGACAGATACGCAGTATTTT.

J is TRBJ1-1 and V is TRBV11-3; tentatively, D is TRBD1 (6 bases). Germline V gene lookup returns CDR1 SGHNT and CDR2 YENEEA. V lost 4 bases and J lost 1, with 10 bases in between. CDR3 length equals 14 residues. The CDR3 here is CASSSRTANTEAFF. The CDR3, as DNA: TGTGCCAGCAGCTCCAGGACAGCGAACACTGAAGCTTTCTTT.

Turning to this clone: The limits of the CDR3 on the DNA are not certain, so only TCRdb's listed CDR3 is given. The chain is built from TRBV28 and TRBJ2-7; TRBD1 was called by the table and not checked on the DNA. The germline V gene has CDR1 MDHEN and CDR2 SYDVKM. The CDR3 totals 17 residues, both ends included. CDR3 sequence: CASSFGPGSVRVDEQYF.

This clone has just one count. V usage is TRBV5-1 and J usage is TRBJ1-1; the D gene is possibly TRBD1 (5 bases). CDR3 length equals 13 residues. V was pared by 3 bases and J by 7 bases, with 13 bases between. Germline V CDR1 and CDR2: SGHRS, YFSETQ. CDR3 in amino acids: CASSSQGDGEAFF. The CDR3 region has the DNA TGCGCCAGCAGCTCTCAGGGAGACGGTGAAGCTTTCTTT.

The chain couples TRBV18 to TRBJ2-7, with D maybe TRBD1 (7 bases). V was trimmed by 2 bases and J by 12 bases, leaving 14 bases between them. The CDR3 is made up of 12 amino acids. Germline CDR1 is KGHSH and CDR2 is LQKENI. CDR3 DNA sequence: TGTGCCAGCTCACCAGAGGAGGGGGCGGTGTACTTC. It translates to CASSPEEGAVYF.

The rearrangement uses TRBV6-1 and TRBJ2-6; a possible D gene is TRBD2 (5 bases). The germline CDR1 and CDR2 sequences are MNHNS and SASEGT. There are 14 residues in the CDR3. The V and J ends lost 5 bases and 4 bases respectively, with 9 bases between them. The CDR3 nucleotides are TGTGCCAGCAGTTTGAGGGCAGGGGCCAACGTCCTGACTTTC. This codes for CASSLRAGANVLTF.